This T cell receptor (beta chain) is from a study of blood T cells in healthy people across ages. Study-wide points: With unsorted PBMCs, a conclusive comparison of naive versus antigen-experienced cells was not possible.

The CDR3 covers 14 residues. V gave up 9 bases and J gave up 5 bases, with 18 bases separating them. CDR1 and CDR2 from the germline V gene are SGDLS and YYNGEE. The donors, all healthy, were Caucasians living in Russia, aged roughly 6 to 100. Isolation of PBMCs gave at least 7 million cells per sample. It was with a sample-barcoded 5' primer and a J-beta primer mix that a second PCR of about 7 to 12 cycles was run. MiXCR, run by TCRdb on the 5' RACE reads, gives a single entry per CDR3 protein. Here the sample spans around 900,000 distinct CDR3 sequences, more than 25% being singletons. As concerns this clonotype: Its specificity is not known.

The TCR sequence derives from a woman older than 75 in good health. The sample comprised blood. The chain links TRBV9 to TRBJ2-1; TRBD1 might be the D (5 bases). The CDR3 DNA follows: TGTGCCAACAGTTGGCAGGGTAAAGACAATGAGCAGTTCTTC. Amino acid sequence: CANSWQGKDNEQFF.